The source of this TCR beta chain is a study of blood T cell repertoires in COVID-19. The wider study: Collection of acute and convalescent COVID-19 samples took place in the United States, Italy and Spain. Sample material is recorded as cDNA or gDNA derived from T cells, B-cell-depleted T cells, or PBMCs.

CDR1 is LGHNA, CDR2 YNFKEQ, per germline. CDR3 length: 17 residues. The J segment lost 3 bases and the V segment lost 0 bases, leaving 7 bases of the junction unmatched. Original analysis: The authors estimated nucleated cell counts from reference gene primer amplification. Here immunoSEQ multiplex PCR was the method, and the copy in TCRdb shows in-frame clones only, minus some. The DNA gave D and trimming, while V, J and clone size come from that table. The sample includes 150,000 to 180,000 clones, roughly 84% of them seen just once. In its sample, this clone was seen once. The rearrangement joins TRBV4-2 to TRBJ1-3; 8 nucleotides agree with TRBD1. The specimen was peripheral blood. This TCR was sampled from a woman in her 50s with acute or convalescent COVID-19. CDR3 nucleotides: TGTGCCAGCAGCCAAGAAGTGACAGGGGTAGGTGGAAACACCATATATTTT. Translated: CASSQEVTGVGGNTIYF.